These 15 T cell receptor beta chains were sequenced from one sample in a study of T cell responses to AZD1222 COVID-19 vaccine. Some clones are missing from TCRdb's copy, which holds only in-frame ones; the method was immunoSEQ multiplex PCR. The table includes approximately 140,000 clones, 75% to 95% detected once. The specimen was peripheral blood, collected on day 0 of MenACWY control vaccination. These TCRs come from an adult in good health.

The chain is built from TRBV29-1 and TRBJ1-3; TRBD1 is a possible D gene (6 bases). CDR1 is SQVTM, CDR2 ANQGSEA, per germline. V lost 7 bases, J lost 0 bases, and 10 bases lay in between. This CDR3 region has 13 residues. The CDR3 sequence: CSAGGASGNTIYF. The CDR3 region has the DNA TGCAGCGCTGGGGGGGCCTCTGGAAACACCATATATTTT.

V and J are TRBV11-2 and TRBJ1-3; TRBD1 is a possible D gene (6 bases). This CDR3 has 15 residues. Germline V gene sequence: CDR1 SGHAT, CDR2 FQNNGV. V lost 5 bases and J 0 bases, leaving 11 bases between the germline ends. The CDR3 is CASSLGGSSGNTIYF. As DNA, the CDR3 is TGTGCCAGCAGCCTAGGGGGTAGCTCTGGAAACACCATATATTTT.

This clone was found once. The V gene is TRBV3-1 (or the pseudogene TRBV3-2), the J gene TRBJ2-1; 7 bases align to TRBD2. This CDR3 contains 15 residues. CDR1 and CDR2 from the germline V gene are LGHDT and YNNKEL (reference sequence). The trim removed 2 bases at V and 2 bases at J, leaving 3 bases unmatched. CDR3 in DNA: TGTGCCAGCAGCCAATACGGGGGGACCTACAATGAGCAGTTCTTC. It codes for CASSQYGGTYNEQFF.

The V call is TRBV4-1, the J call TRBJ2-1, with unresolved D. The CDR3 has 16 residues. The ends were cut back, 1 base at V and 2 bases at J, with 12 bases in the middle. Germline CDR1 and CDR2: MGHRA and YSYEKL. CDR3 sequence (DNA): TGCGCCAGCAGCCAAGTGGACCTTTTTACCTACAATGAGCAGTTCTTC. Translated, it gives CASSQVDLFTYNEQFF.

Worth noting for this clone: One junction end disagrees with the germline gene, perhaps due to a read error. V gene TRBV7-9 combines with J gene TRBJ2-1, with no clear D. The CDR3 totals 14 residues. Germline assignment: CDR1 SEHNR and CDR2 FQNEAQ (reference sequence). CDR3 DNA sequence: TGTGCCAGCAGCGTAGCTTACAGAGACAATGAGCAGTTCTTC. Translated, it gives CASSVAYRDNEQFF.

This clone was detected only once. CDR3 sequence (DNA): TGTGCCAGCAGGTCACAGGGGGCAAAGGCATCTAAGTTCTTC. It is translated as CASRSQGAKASKFF. The chain carries TRBV28 and TRBJ2-1, with 9 bases lining up with TRBD1. V shed 6 bases, J shed 14 bases, and the junction held 14 bases outside the gene matches. The CDR3 sequence is 14 residues long. Per germline, CDR1 MDHEN and CDR2 SYDVKM.

The chain joins TRBV10-3 to TRBJ2-7; the D is unclear. Germline V gene data show CDR1 as ENHRY and CDR2 as SYGVKD. CDR3 length: 14 amino acids. The V end was cut by 6 bases, the J end by 0 bases, with 12 bases between. CDR3 sequence (DNA): TGTGCCATCAGGGAGACCCCGTCCTCCTACGAGCAGTACTTC. Translation: CAIRETPSSYEQYF.

The chain couples TRBV28 to TRBJ2-7; 7 nucleotides line up with TRBD1. The CDR3 has 15 residues. The germline V gene has CDR1 MDHEN and CDR2 SYDVKM. V lost 6 bases to trimming and J lost 8 bases; unmatched junction nucleotides: 16. In DNA form, the CDR3 reads TGTGCCAGCAGCGTTCCCGGGACAGTGACAGCCAAGCAGTACTTC. Its protein product is CASSVPGTVTAKQYF.

This chain joins TRBV6-1 and TRBJ2-5, with TRBD1 as a possible D gene (5 bases). CDR1 MNHNS and CDR2 SASEGT come from the germline V gene. The CDR3 totals 11 residues. The V end was cut by 3 bases, the J end by 8 bases, with 7 bases between. The CDR3 DNA reads TGTGCCAGCAGTGACCAGGGAACCCAGTACTTC. This gives the protein CASSDQGTQYF.

The V gene is TRBV6-5, the J gene TRBJ1-6; the D gene is possibly TRBD1 (5 bases). This CDR3 is built from 14 residues. V was pared by 5 bases and J by 7 bases, with 12 bases between. From germline, CDR1 is MNHEY and CDR2 SVGAGI. The CDR3 here is CASSSPGVNSPLHF. The CDR3 DNA reads TGTGCCAGCAGTAGTCCGGGGGTAAATTCACCCCTCCACTTT.

The CDR3 DNA reads TGTGCCAGCAGCAAGGACAGGGCCGTGGGCAATGAGCAGTTCTTC. Translating it yields CASSKDRAVGNEQFF. V gene TRBV6-5 combines with J gene TRBJ2-1, with 8 nucleotides matching TRBD1. Germline V gene lookup returns CDR1 MNHEY and CDR2 SVGAGI. Losses at the gene ends were 6 bases for V and 6 bases for J; bases not matched to a gene: 10. This CDR3 is 15 amino acids long.

This chain connects TRBV4-1 to TRBJ1-1; D is unresolved. The CDR3 has 16 residues. Trimming pared 0 bases from V and 3 bases from J, leaving 14 bases between. Looked up from germline, CDR1 is MGHRA and CDR2 is YSYEKL. CDR3 region: CASSQDLGGWDTEAFF. DNA of the CDR3: TGCGCCAGCAGCCAAGATTTGGGAGGGTGGGACACTGAAGCTTTCTTT.

CDR3 region: CASRFEGSGELFF. In DNA form, the CDR3 reads TGTGCCAGCAGATTCGAGGGGTCGGGGGAGCTGTTTTTT. V gene TRBV7-9 combines with J gene TRBJ2-2; D tentatively fits TRBD1 or TRBD2 (5 bases each). CDR1 is SEHNR, CDR2 FQNEAQ, per germline (reference sequence). The CDR3 runs to 13 residues. Trimming left V 6 bases short and J 8 bases short, with 13 bases between.

The V and J genes are TRBV29-1 and TRBJ1-2; 8 bases match TRBD1. J was trimmed by 4 bases and V by 7 bases; bases with no gene match: 2. This CDR3 region has 11 residues. In germline, CDR1 is SQVTM, CDR2 ANQGSEA. CDR3 residues: CSGQGSYGYTF. CDR3 coding DNA: TGCAGCGGACAGGGGAGCTATGGCTACACCTTC.

The V gene is TRBV14, the J gene TRBJ1-2; tentatively, D is TRBD1 (5 bases). Germline CDR1 and CDR2: SGHDN and FVKESK. The V end lost 0 bases, the J end lost 7 bases, and 6 bases lay between the germline ends. This CDR3 comprises 12 residues. As DNA, the CDR3 is TGTGCCAGCAGCCAAGACAGGGCTGGCTACACCTTC. Encoded protein: CASSQDRAGYTF.